What follows is one TCR beta chain and its context. The source of the sample is a study of blood T cell repertoires in COVID-19. Study-level information: Some COVID-19 samples were acute and others convalescent; all came from the United States, Italy and Spain. The cDNA or gDNA used as material had been derived from T cells, B-cell-depleted T cells, or PBMCs.

How the authors handled the data: Amplification with reference gene primers provided the estimates of nucleated cell counts. Libraries were prepared by immunoSEQ multiplex PCR; TCRdb keeps only in-frame clonotypes and omits some of them. Clonal size and the V and J genes are those of that table, whereas D and trimming came from the DNA. The sample has 120,000 to 150,000 clones; more than 75% are singletons. The sequence was obtained from a man between 60 and 75 years old with active or convalescent COVID-19. The sample was peripheral blood.

The CDR3 region is CASSGSGTANSPLHF. The CDR3 bases are TGTGCCAGCAGCGGGTCCGGGACAGCTAATTCACCCCTCCACTTT. The chain links TRBV5-6 to TRBJ1-6, with TRBD1 identical over 7 bases. The CDR3 sequence is 15 residues long. V lost 4 bases, J lost 6 bases, and 7 bases stayed unmatched. Germline V CDR1 and CDR2: SGHDT, YYEEEE.